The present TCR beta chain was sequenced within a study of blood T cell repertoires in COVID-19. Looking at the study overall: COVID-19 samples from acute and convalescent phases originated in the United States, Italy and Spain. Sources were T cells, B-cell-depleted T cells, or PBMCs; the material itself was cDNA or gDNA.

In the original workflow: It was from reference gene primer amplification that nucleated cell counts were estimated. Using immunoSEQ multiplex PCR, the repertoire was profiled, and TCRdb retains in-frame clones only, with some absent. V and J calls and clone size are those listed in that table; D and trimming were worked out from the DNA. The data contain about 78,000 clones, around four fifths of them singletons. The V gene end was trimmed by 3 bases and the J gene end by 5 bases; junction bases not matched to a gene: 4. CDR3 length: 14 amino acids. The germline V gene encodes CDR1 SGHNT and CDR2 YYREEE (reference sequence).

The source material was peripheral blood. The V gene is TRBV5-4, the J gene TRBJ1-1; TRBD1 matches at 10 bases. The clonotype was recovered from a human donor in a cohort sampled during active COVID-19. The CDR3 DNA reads TGTGCCAGCAGCTCGGACAGGGGGTGGACTGAAGCTTTCTTT. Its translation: CASSSDRGWTEAFF. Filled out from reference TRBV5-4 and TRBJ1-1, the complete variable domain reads ETGVTQSPTHLIKTRGQQVTLRCSSQSGHNTVSWYQQALGQGPQFIFQYYREEENGRGNFPPRFSGLQFPNYSSELNVNALELDDSALYLCASSSDRGWTEAFFGQGTRLTVV.